Below, 29 T cell receptor beta chains from the same sample are listed, as sequenced in a study of CXCR3-negative and CXCR3-positive naive CD8 T cells. Preparation of TRB cDNA libraries relied on 5' RACE carrying UMI labels. TCRdb reworked the 5' RACE reads into one entry per CDR3 protein, no DNA. The table lists about 130,000 distinct CDR3 sequences, with 0.45% to 0.55% in the top ten. Sequenced material: naive CXCR3- CD8+ T cells from blood. The subset denotes: CD45RO-CCR7+CD27+CD95- naive CD8+ T cells lacking CXCR3 (TNR3-). The receptors shown here come from a human donor in good health. Some clones in this sample may be carry-over from other donors' samples.

The V gene is TRBV28, the J gene TRBJ2-7; the TCRdb D gene call, TRBD2, has no DNA to confirm it. Germline V gives CDR1 MDHEN, CDR2 SYDVKM. This CDR3 is 15 amino acids long. CDR3: CASTPGLAGGYEQYF.

This sequence joins TRBV5-1 and TRBJ1-1. CDR1 is SGHRS and CDR2 is YFSETQ in the germline V gene. This CDR3 has 14 residues. CDR3 region: CASSLTKMNTEAFF.

The chain uses TRBV7-3 and TRBJ2-7. The CDR3 is 14 residues long. Per the germline V gene, CDR1 is SGHTA and CDR2 is FQGTGA. The chain's CDR3 is CASSLYVGADEQYF.

The chain is built from TRBV20-1 and TRBJ2-3. The CDR3 is 16 residues long. CDR1 and CDR2 (germline): DFQATT, SNEGSKA (reference sequence). This CDR3 reads CSAQRSSSGFKDTQYF.

The chain couples TRBV29-1 to TRBJ2-3. This CDR3 is built from 11 residues. Germline V CDR1 and CDR2: SQVTM, ANQGSEA. The CDR3 here is CSVVVTDTQYF.

The V gene is TRBV12-3 or TRBV12-4, the J gene TRBJ1-2. This CDR3 region has 14 residues. The CDR3 spells CASSLADKGYGYTF.

CDR3 protein: CSGVGGDVGYTF. This chain links TRBV29-1 with TRBJ1-2; the D call of TRBD1 rests on TCRdb alone, since no DNA is present to check it. Germline-derived CDR1 and CDR2 are SQVTM and ANQGSEA. This CDR3 contains 12 residues.

V is TRBV7-6 and J is TRBJ2-1; the D call from TCRdb, TRBD2, cannot be confirmed without DNA. CDR1 SGHVS and CDR2 FNYEAQ come from the germline V gene. This CDR3 is 16 amino acids long. CDR3 protein: CASSNLAGGDYNEQFF.

V usage is TRBV29-1 and J usage is TRBJ2-7; the D gene TCRdb calls, TRBD1, cannot be checked with no DNA. Germline V gives CDR1 SQVTM, CDR2 ANQGSEA. The CDR3 is 17 amino acids. CDR3 protein: CSARGAKVGGNPYEQYF.

The chain links TRBV4-1 to TRBJ2-5; TCRdb's D gene call, TRBD2, goes unchecked for lack of DNA. The germline gives CDR1 MGHRA, CDR2 YSYEKL. The CDR3 is 16 residues long. The CDR3 spells CASSDGWAGGEETQYF.

J is TRBJ1-1 and V is TRBV29-1. CDR3 length: 13 residues. The germline gives CDR1 SQVTM, CDR2 ANQGSEA. The CDR3 here is CSVVYTTTTEAFF.

The chain is built from TRBV5-5 and TRBJ2-7; TCRdb's D gene call, TRBD1, goes unchecked for lack of DNA. Per the germline V gene, CDR1 is SGHKS and CDR2 is YYEKEE (reference sequence). The CDR3 is 13 residues long. The CDR3 reads CASSLPGAYEQYF.

This chain joins TRBV7-6 and TRBJ2-5; the D call of TRBD1 rests on TCRdb alone, since no DNA is present to check it. The CDR3 has 21 amino acids. The germline CDR1 and CDR2 sequences are SGHVS and FNYEAQ. Here the CDR3 reads CASSLILTGQGAGAFEETQYF.

This rearrangement joins TRBV13 to TRBJ1-2; the D gene TCRdb calls, TRBD1, cannot be checked with no DNA. CDR1 and CDR2 (germline): PRHDT, FYEKMQ (reference sequence). The CDR3 runs to 13 residues. CDR3 region: CASSPGQGVGYTF.

This chain links TRBV4-3 with TRBJ2-1; TCRdb's assignment of TRBD1 cannot be checked, as there is no DNA. This CDR3 region has 15 residues. The germline CDR1 and CDR2 sequences are LGHNA and YSLEER. CDR3 loop: CASSQDLNGGNQQFF.

The V gene is TRBV6-1, the J gene TRBJ2-3. Germline CDR1 is MNHNS and CDR2 is SASEGT. The CDR3 is 15 amino acids. This CDR3 reads CASSESRHTPDTQYF.

The J gene is TRBJ2-2, the V gene TRBV7-3; TCRdb lists TRBD2, though no DNA is available to test this call. The CDR3 has 12 amino acids. CDR1 is SGHTA, CDR2 FQGTGA, per germline. CDR3 loop: CASSWTSGELFF. Drawing the rest from reference TRBV7-3 and TRBJ2-2, the complete variable domain is GAGVSQTPSNKVTEKGKYVELRCDPISGHTALYWYRQSLGQGPEFLIYFQGTGAADDSGLPNDRFFAVRPEGSVSTLKIQRTERGDSAVYLCASSWTSGELFFGEGSRLTVL.

V usage is TRBV15 and J usage is TRBJ2-7; the D call from TCRdb, TRBD2, cannot be confirmed without DNA. This CDR3 comprises 14 residues. Per the germline V gene, CDR1 is LNHNV and CDR2 is YYDKDF (reference sequence). CDR3 amino acids: CATSSQRGGLEQYF.

The CDR3 spells CASSVGTGGGYTF. The chain employs TRBV7-3 and TRBJ1-2; TCRdb outputs TRBD1, but without DNA this stays unchecked. Germline CDR1 SGHTA, CDR2 FQGTGA. The length of the CDR3 is 13 residues. Full variable domain (missing parts from reference TRBV7-3 and TRBJ1-2): GAGVSQTPSNKVTEKGKYVELRCDPISGHTALYWYRQSLGQGPEFLIYFQGTGAADDSGLPNDRFFAVRPEGSVSTLKIQRTERGDSAVYLCASSVGTGGGYTFGSGTRLTVV.

The chain couples TRBV12-3 or TRBV12-4 to TRBJ2-7. The CDR3 loop spans 14 amino acids. The chain's CDR3 is CASSWGRFSYEQYF.

V gene TRBV6-5 combines with J gene TRBJ2-3. CDR3 size: 12 residues. Germline CDR1 MNHEY, CDR2 SVGAGI. The CDR3: CASSYAGDTQYF.

The CDR3 spells CASSSGQGVNTDTQYF. The chain employs TRBV6-6 and TRBJ2-3; lacking DNA, the TRBD1 call made by TCRdb goes unchecked. Germline CDR1 MNHNY, CDR2 SVGAGI (reference sequence). The CDR3 contains 16 residues.

The chain links TRBV29-1 to TRBJ2-7. This CDR3 contains 13 residues. CDR1 SQVTM and CDR2 ANQGSEA come from the germline V gene. This CDR3 reads CSVDEIGSDEQYF.

The genes are TRBV20-1 and TRBJ2-7; there is no DNA to check the TCRdb D call of TRBD2. Germline V CDR1 and CDR2: DFQATT, SNEGSKA (reference sequence). CDR3 size: 13 residues. The CDR3 sequence: CSARVSGNYEQYF.

This chain joins TRBV6-2 or TRBV6-3 and TRBJ2-3; as DNA is missing, the TRBD2 call by TCRdb cannot be tested. The CDR3 has 17 amino acids. Looked up from germline, CDR1 is MNHEY and CDR2 is SVGEGT. The CDR3 region is CASSYRPWVGTGNTQYF.

CDR3 in amino acids: CASSRAAQETQYF. The chain is built from TRBV12-3 or TRBV12-4 and TRBJ2-5; TCRdb's assignment of TRBD2 cannot be checked, as there is no DNA. CDR3 length: 13 residues.

The chain has TRBV11-2 and TRBJ2-1; TCRdb returns TRBD2, unconfirmable since there is no DNA. This CDR3 has 18 residues. Per the germline V gene, CDR1 is SGHAT and CDR2 is FQNNGV. CDR3 protein: CASSSPEAGGVSYNEQFF.

The chain recombines TRBV4-2 with TRBJ1-4; TCRdb picks TRBD1, but there is no DNA to check that call. Per the germline V gene, CDR1 is LGHNA and CDR2 is YNFKEQ. The CDR3 spans 14 residues. This CDR3 reads CASSQARQEEKLFF.

This chain links TRBV28 with TRBJ2-7; TCRdb gives TRBD1 as the D gene, but with no DNA this cannot be confirmed. CDR1 and CDR2 (germline): MDHEN, SYDVKM. CDR3 length equals 14 residues. The CDR3 reads CASSYRGNTYEQYF.